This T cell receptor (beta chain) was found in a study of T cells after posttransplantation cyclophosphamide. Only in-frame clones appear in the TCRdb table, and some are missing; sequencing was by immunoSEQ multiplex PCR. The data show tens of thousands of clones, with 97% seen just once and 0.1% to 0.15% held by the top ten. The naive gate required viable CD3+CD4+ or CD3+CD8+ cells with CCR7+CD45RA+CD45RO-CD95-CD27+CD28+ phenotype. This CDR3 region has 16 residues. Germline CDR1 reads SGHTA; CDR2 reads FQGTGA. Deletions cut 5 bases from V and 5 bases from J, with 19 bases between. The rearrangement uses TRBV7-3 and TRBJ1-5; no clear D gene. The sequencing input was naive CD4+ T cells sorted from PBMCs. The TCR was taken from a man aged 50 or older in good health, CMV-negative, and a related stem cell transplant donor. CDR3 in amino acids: CASSRNRKLPYQPQHF. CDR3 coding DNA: TGTGCCAGCAGCCGCAACAGAAAGCTACCTTATCAGCCCCAGCATTTT.